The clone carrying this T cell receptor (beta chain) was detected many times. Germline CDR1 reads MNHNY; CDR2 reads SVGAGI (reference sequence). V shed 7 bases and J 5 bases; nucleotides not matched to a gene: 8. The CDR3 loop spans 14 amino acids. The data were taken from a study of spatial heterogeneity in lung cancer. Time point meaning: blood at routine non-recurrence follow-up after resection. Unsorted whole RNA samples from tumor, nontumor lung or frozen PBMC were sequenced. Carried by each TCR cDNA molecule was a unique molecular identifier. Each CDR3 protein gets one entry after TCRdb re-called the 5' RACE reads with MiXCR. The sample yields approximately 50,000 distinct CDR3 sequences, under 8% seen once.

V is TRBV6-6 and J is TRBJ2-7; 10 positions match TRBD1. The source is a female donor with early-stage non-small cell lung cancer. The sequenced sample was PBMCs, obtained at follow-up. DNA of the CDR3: TGTGCCAGCATCCTAAGACAGGGGGCGGACGAGCAGTACTTC. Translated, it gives CASILRQGADEQYF.